This T cell receptor (beta chain) emerged from a study of blood T cell dynamics during melanoma immunotherapy. Time point in this sample: week 3, after first cycle of checkpoint inhibitor. Sampling occurred pretreatment (T0) and at week 3 (W3), after cycle one of checkpoint blockade. TCRdb's copy holds only in-frame clones and misses some; the assay was immunoSEQ multiplex PCR. Of about 8,400 clones listed, 75% to 90% are singletons. Germline V CDR1 and CDR2: SGHTA, FQGNSA. Trimming cost V 1 base and J 1 base; bases outside gene matches: 0. CDR3 length equals 14 residues. V usage is TRBV7-2 and J usage is TRBJ2-7; TRBD1 matches 8 bases. The sequenced sample was blood, obtained from a patient treated with checkpoint blockade. This sequence originates from a human donor with melanoma. CDR3: CASSLGTGSYEQYF. The CDR3 DNA is TGTGCCAGCAGCTTAGGGACAGGGTCCTACGAGCAGTACTTC.